This TCR beta chain was identified in a study of Ad26.COV2.S vaccination and SARS-CoV-2 variants. Study results and caveats: Placebo recipients showed lower spike-specific TCR breadth than vaccinees.

Germline V CDR1 and CDR2: LGHDT, YNNKEL (reference sequence). Trimming took off 2 bases at V and 7 bases at J, with 9 bases between the two ends. There are 13 residues in the CDR3. Worth noting for this clone: The antigen is undetermined.

Treatment noted: around 19 received Ad26.COV2.S at low or high dose, single or two shots; 5 received placebo; per-sample allocation not given. The samples date from day 63 after the first vaccine or placebo injection. Built on an Ad26 vector, the vaccine expressed Wuhan-strain SARS-CoV-2 spike. The table came from immunoSEQ multiplex PCR; TCRdb's copy has only in-frame clones and leaves some out. The table lists some 240,000 clones, around 88% of them singletons. The J gene is TRBJ2-1, the V gene TRBV3-1 (or the pseudogene TRBV3-2), with D perhaps assigned TRBD1 or TRBD2 (5 bases each). Sequencing used peripheral blood, obtained in a trial of Ad26.COV2.S vaccine versus placebo. The origin of this receptor is a person between 18 and 59 years old who received the Ad26.COV2.S COVID-19 vaccine or a placebo. DNA of the CDR3: TGTGCCAGCAGCCAAACGGGGCGGAATGAGCAGTTCTTC. Translation gives CASSQTGRNEQFF.